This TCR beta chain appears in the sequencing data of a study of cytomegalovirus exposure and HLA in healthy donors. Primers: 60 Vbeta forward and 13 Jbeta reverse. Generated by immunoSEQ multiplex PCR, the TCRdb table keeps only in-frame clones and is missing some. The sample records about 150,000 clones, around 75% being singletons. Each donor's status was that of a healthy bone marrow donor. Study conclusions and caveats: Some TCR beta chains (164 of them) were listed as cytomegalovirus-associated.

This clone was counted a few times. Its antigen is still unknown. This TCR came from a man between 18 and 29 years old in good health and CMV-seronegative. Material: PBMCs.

The CDR3 sequence: CAWSEAMDSPYF. Here the CDR3 DNA reads TGTGCCTGGAGTGAAGCTATGGACAGTCCGTACTTC. The gene calls are TRBV30 and TRBJ2-7, with TRBD1 as a possible D gene (6 bases). The V and J ends lost 1 base and 12 bases respectively, with 16 bases between them. CDR1 is GTSNPN, CDR2 SVGIG, per germline (reference sequence). This CDR3 is 12 amino acids long. The entire variable domain, with the rest obtained from reference TRBV30 and TRBJ2-7, is as follows: SQTIHQWPATLVQPVGSPLSLECTVEGTSNPNLYWYRQAAGRGLQLLFYSVGIGQISSEVPQNLSASRPQDRQFILSSKKLLLSDSGFYLCAWSEAMDSPYFGPGTRLTVT.